This TCR beta chain was retrieved from a study of CD8+ T cells in alopecia areata. Study summary: Treated patients were dosed with oral tofacitinib, taking 5 to 10 mg twice daily.

TCR sequencing used cDNA made by reverse transcription of extracted RNA. Profiled with immunoSEQ multiplex PCR; TCRdb holds only in-frame clones, not every one. The sample includes about 170,000 clones, approximately 65% of them seen just once. Collection of lesional scalp punch biopsies and peripheral blood was performed in alopecia areata patients. Only one count was recorded for this clone. This receptor was identified in a human donor with alopecia areata. The source material was CD8+ T cells sorted from blood, sampled at week 0.

The chain's CDR3 is CATTGERGSDYGYTF. CDR3 bases: TGTGCCACCACCGGAGAACGAGGGAGTGACTATGGCTACACCTTC. This rearrangement joins TRBV15 to TRBJ1-2, with D unclear. Germline V gene sequence: CDR1 LNHNV, CDR2 YYDKDF (reference sequence). Trimming stripped 7 bases from V and 3 bases from J, with 18 bases between. The CDR3 extends over 15 amino acids.